These 24 T cell receptor beta chains originate from one sample sequenced in a study of blood T cell repertoires in COVID-19. TCRdb's copy holds only in-frame clones and misses some; the assay was immunoSEQ multiplex PCR. Of fewer than 350,000 clones in the sample, 70% to 90% were seen once. The sample was peripheral blood. These receptor sequences come from a woman in her twenties or thirties who had recovered from COVID-19.

V gene TRBV15 combines with J gene TRBJ2-3; 8 bases line up with TRBD2. V lost 0 bases to trimming and J lost 2 bases; unmatched junction nucleotides: 10. Germline CDR1 reads LNHNV; CDR2 reads YYDKDF (reference sequence). The CDR3 covers 18 residues. The CDR3 DNA reads as TGTGCCACCAGCAGAGATCATGATCAGCGGGGGAACACAGATACGCAGTATTTT. Translating gives CATSRDHDQRGNTDTQYF.

The chain recombines TRBV7-8 with TRBJ2-2; D unclear. CDR3 size: 13 residues. Trimming shortened V by 1 base and J by 5 bases, and 5 bases separated the two germline ends. Per the germline V gene, CDR1 is SGHVS and CDR2 is FQNEAQ. The CDR3 DNA sequence: TGTGCCAGCAGCTTAGTTCGGACCGGGGAGCTGTTTTTT. It yields the protein CASSLVRTGELFF.

The rearrangement links TRBV13 to TRBJ2-2, with TRBD2 matching over 14 bases. Germline values: CDR1 PRHDT, CDR2 FYEKMQ (reference sequence). V shed 5 bases, J shed 1 base, and the junction held 9 bases outside the gene matches. The CDR3 length is 19 residues. CDR3: CASSTQTSGRAGNTGELFF. CDR3 sequence (DNA): TGTGCCAGCAGCACCCAGACTAGCGGGAGGGCCGGGAACACCGGGGAGCTGTTTTTT.

The rearrangement joins TRBV27 to TRBJ1-2; D is uncertain. The ends were cut back, 6 bases at V and 8 bases at J, with 13 bases in the middle. The CDR3 contains 12 residues. Per the germline V gene, CDR1 is MNHEY and CDR2 is SMNVEV (reference sequence). The CDR3 DNA is TGTGCCAGCAGCCCCGGCGGGGTAGGCTACACCTTC. Protein product: CASSPGGVGYTF.

The chain has TRBV18 and TRBJ1-5; possibly TRBD1 for D (6 bases). Germline V gene sequence: CDR1 KGHSH, CDR2 LQKENI. The CDR3 covers 14 residues. Trimming left V 4 bases short and J 5 bases short, with 12 bases between. The CDR3, as DNA: TGTGCCAGCTCACTACAGGGTGGCGATCAGCCCCAGCATTTT. This codes for CASSLQGGDQPQHF.

This clone has just a few counts. The chain is built from TRBV6-6 and TRBJ2-4; the match to TRBD1 covers 8 bases. The CDR3 contains 15 residues. Germline lookup yields CDR1 MNHNY and CDR2 SVGAGI (reference sequence). V gave up 5 bases and J gave up 5 bases; unmatched junction bases: 8. The CDR3 DNA reads TGTGCCAGCAGTACCTCGACAGGGGCCCAAAACATTCAGTACTTC. Protein: CASSTSTGAQNIQYF.

The V call is TRBV24-1, the J call TRBJ2-1, with 14 nucleotides matching TRBD2. CDR3 size: 23 residues. CDR1 is KGHDR and CDR2 is SFDVKD in the germline V gene. V lost 4 bases, J lost 7 bases, and 26 bases stayed unmatched. CDR3 residues: CATSDRRDRPGTSGGIAGNEQFF. CDR3 sequence (DNA): TGTGCCACCAGTGACCGACGGGACAGACCCGGGACTAGCGGGGGTATTGCGGGTAATGAGCAGTTCTTC.

The chain combines TRBV10-3 with TRBJ1-1; 9 nucleotides line up with TRBD1. CDR1 is ENHRY and CDR2 is SYGVKD in the germline V gene. CDR3 length: 18 amino acids. V lost 2 bases and J lost 6; bases outside the gene matches: 16. Here the CDR3 DNA reads TGTGCCATCAGTGAGAGCCCCATGGGACAGGGAGTTTCCGCTGAAGCTTTCTTT. It translates to CAISESPMGQGVSAEAFF.

The chain joins TRBV2 to TRBJ2-5; D is unresolved. Trimming took off 6 bases at V and 4 bases at J, with 9 bases between the two ends. Germline V lookup: CDR1 SNHLY, CDR2 FYNNEI. This CDR3 comprises 12 residues. CDR3 protein: CASSPAGETQYF. The CDR3 region has the DNA TGTGCCAGCAGCCCGGCAGGAGAGACCCAGTACTTC.

The chain uses TRBV6-1 and TRBJ2-3; TRBD2 agrees at 9 bases. Per germline, CDR1 MNHNS and CDR2 SASEGT. The CDR3 has 15 amino acids. Unmatched junction bases numbered 1, after V lost 2 bases and J lost 1 base. CDR3 sequence: CASSEIAGGTDTQYF. CDR3 nucleotide sequence: TGTGCCAGCAGTGAAATAGCGGGGGGCACAGATACGCAGTATTTT.

This clone was observed a single time. The J gene is TRBJ1-2, the V gene TRBV19; D remains ambiguous. CDR3 size: 12 residues. From germline, CDR1 is LNHDA and CDR2 SQIVND (reference sequence). V lost 7 bases and J 8 bases, leaving 14 bases between the germline ends. The CDR3 is CASKSPSGGYTF. The CDR3 DNA reads as TGTGCCAGTAAAAGCCCTTCGGGAGGCTACACCTTC. Full variable domain (outside the CDR3, taken from reference TRBV19 and TRBJ1-2): DGGITQSPKYLFRKEGQNVTLSCEQNLNHDAMYWYRQDPGQGLRLIYYSQIVNDFQKGDIAEGYSVSREKKESFPLTVTSAQKNPTAFYLCASKSPSGGYTFGSGTRLTVV.

The chain uses TRBV5-1 and TRBJ2-5; TRBD2 matches 7 bases. Losses at the gene ends were 5 bases for V and 5 bases for J; bases not matched to a gene: 9. The CDR3 spans 14 residues. Per germline, CDR1 SGHRS and CDR2 YFSETQ. CDR3 residues: CASRTGRGGETQYF. As DNA, the CDR3 is TGCGCCAGCAGAACCGGCCGCGGGGGTGAGACCCAGTACTTC.

The chain uses TRBV1 and TRBJ2-1; the listed D gene, TRBD2, was not tested against the DNA. TRBV1 is termed a pseudogene. This CDR3 has 17 amino acids. As DNA, the CDR3 is TGCACCAGCAGCCAAGGCGCAAGCCGACTAGCGGGCAATGAGCAGTTCTTC. It codes for CTSSQGASRLAGNEQFF.

This clone was detected only once. V usage is TRBV11-2 and J usage is TRBJ2-3; D is uncertain. V was pared by 4 bases and J by 7 bases, with 15 bases between. This CDR3 comprises 14 residues. The germline CDR1 and CDR2 sequences are SGHAT and FQNNGV. The CDR3 region is CASSSLSSLHTQYF. The DNA of the CDR3 is TGTGCCAGCAGCTCCCTATCCTCATTACATACGCAGTATTTT.

J is TRBJ2-3 and V is TRBV7-9; either TRBD1 or TRBD2 may supply D (5 bases each). V lost 5 bases and J 5 bases, leaving 11 bases between the germline ends. The length of the CDR3 is 13 residues. Germline-derived CDR1 and CDR2 are SEHNR and FQNEAQ (reference sequence). CDR3 coding DNA: TGTGCCAGCAGCGTAGGGGAGAGAGATACGCAGTATTTT. This gives the protein CASSVGERDTQYF.

The rearrangement joins TRBV6-5 to TRBJ2-3, with D possibly matching TRBD1 (6 bases). The CDR3 totals 14 residues. Per germline, CDR1 MNHEY and CDR2 SVGAGI. Trimming removed 6 bases at V and 2 bases at J, with 12 bases between. The CDR3 protein is CASRIRDNTDTQYF. CDR3 nucleotide sequence: TGTGCCAGCAGAATCCGGGACAACACAGATACGCAGTATTTT.

This clone occurred a few times. This chain uses TRBV5-6 with TRBJ1-2; 9 nucleotides align to TRBD1. The CDR3 is 15 residues long. CDR1 SGHDT and CDR2 YYEEEE come from the germline V gene. Unmatched junction bases numbered 7, after V lost 2 bases and J lost 5 bases. The CDR3 reads CASSFWGQGPYGYTF. The CDR3 DNA reads as TGTGCCAGCAGCTTTTGGGGACAGGGACCGTATGGCTACACCTTC.

The gene calls are TRBV4-3 and TRBJ2-7, with D possibly matching TRBD2 (6 bases). Trimming pared 3 bases from V and 0 bases from J, leaving 18 bases between. Germline V gives CDR1 LGHNA, CDR2 YSLEER. The CDR3 loop spans 17 amino acids. The CDR3 loop reads CASSQEHGGPGSYEQYF. CDR3 DNA: TGCGCCAGCAGCCAGGAGCACGGGGGTCCCGGCTCCTACGAGCAGTACTTC.

A note on this clone: The junction departs from germline at one end; a sequencing error may be responsible. This rearrangement joins TRBV7-6 to TRBJ1-1; D not resolved. Germline-derived CDR1 and CDR2 are SGHVS and FNYEAQ. The CDR3 loop spans 16 amino acids. As DNA, the CDR3 is TGTGCCAGCAGCTTAGACCCCCCACGAGGGAACTCTGAAGCTTTCTTT. Its protein product is CASSLDPPRGNSEAFF.

The chain carries TRBV6-1 and TRBJ2-5; a weak D match, TRBD1 (5 bases). The V end lost 3 bases, the J end lost 2 bases, and 13 bases lay between the germline ends. The germline V gene has CDR1 MNHNS and CDR2 SASEGT. CDR3 length: 15 residues. CDR3 residues: CASSDKGRGQETQYF. CDR3 coding DNA: TGTGCCAGCAGTGACAAGGGTAGGGGACAAGAGACCCAGTACTTC.

The gene calls are TRBV4-2 and TRBJ2-7, with 12 bases lining up with TRBD2. The ends lost 2 bases at V and 1 base at J; junction bases unmatched: 6. Per germline, CDR1 LGHNA and CDR2 YNFKEQ. This CDR3 spans 17 amino acids. CDR3 in DNA: TGTGCCAGCAGCCAAAGCCCTACTAGCGGGGGGTCCTACGAGCAGTACTTC. Encoded protein: CASSQSPTSGGSYEQYF.

V usage is TRBV3-1 (or the pseudogene TRBV3-2) and J usage is TRBJ2-1; D is unresolved. The germline V and J ends were trimmed by 3 bases and 4 bases, with 16 bases remaining between them. The CDR3 sequence is 16 residues long. CDR1 is LGHDT and CDR2 is YNNKEL in the germline V gene (reference sequence). The DNA for the CDR3 is TGTGCCAGCAGCCAGACTCCGGGTCAGCAGTACAATGAGCAGTTCTTC. Amino acids: CASSQTPGQQYNEQFF.

This chain links TRBV4-3 with TRBJ1-1, with a tentative D call TRBD1 (6 bases). The CDR3 is made up of 14 amino acids. V shed 0 bases and J shed 7 bases, with 12 bases lying between them. The germline V gene encodes CDR1 LGHNA and CDR2 YSLEER. CDR3 in DNA: TGCGCCAGCAGCCAAGACCAATCGGACAGTGAAGCTTTCTTT. Translation: CASSQDQSDSEAFF.

This sequence joins TRBV10-2 and TRBJ2-1; D not resolved. Trimming pared 0 bases from V and 8 bases from J, leaving 14 bases between. Germline V gene sequence: CDR1 WSHSY, CDR2 SAAADI. The CDR3 runs 15 residues. The CDR3 loop is CASSESMVARHEQFF. CDR3 bases: TGCGCCAGCAGTGAGTCAATGGTAGCCCGCCATGAGCAGTTCTTC.